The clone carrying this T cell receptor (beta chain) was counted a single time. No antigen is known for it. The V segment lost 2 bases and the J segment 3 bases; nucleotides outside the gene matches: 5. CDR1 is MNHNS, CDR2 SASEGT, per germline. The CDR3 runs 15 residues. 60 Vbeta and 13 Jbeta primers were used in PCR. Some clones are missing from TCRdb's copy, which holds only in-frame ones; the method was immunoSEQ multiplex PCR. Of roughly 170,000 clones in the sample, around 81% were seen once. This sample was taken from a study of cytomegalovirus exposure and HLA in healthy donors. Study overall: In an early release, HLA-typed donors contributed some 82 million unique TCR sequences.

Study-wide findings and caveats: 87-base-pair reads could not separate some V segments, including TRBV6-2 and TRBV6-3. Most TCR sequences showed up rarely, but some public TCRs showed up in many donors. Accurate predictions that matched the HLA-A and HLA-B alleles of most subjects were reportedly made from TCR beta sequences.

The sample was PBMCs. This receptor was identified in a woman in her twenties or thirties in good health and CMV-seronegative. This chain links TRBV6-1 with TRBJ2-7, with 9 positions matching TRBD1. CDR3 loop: CASSEFGQGYYEQYF. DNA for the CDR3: TGTGCCAGCAGTGAATTTGGACAGGGGTACTACGAGCAGTACTTC.